Listed here are 31 T cell receptor beta chains from one sample, sequenced in a study of shared clonotypes between healthy human individuals (TCRdb year 2020). The library was generated by the immunoSEQ multiplex PCR assay. In TCRdb, the immuneACCESS table is reduced to in-frame sequences with V and J assigned. These tables do not hold every clone; where another copy was compared, an unresolved V gene accounts for under half, and the others remain unexplained. The table for this sample lists under 1,100,000 clones; about 74% of them were counted only once. The ten largest clones take up around 1.5% of the sample. Sequencing input: memory CD4+ T cells sorted from blood. The meaning of the sample's cell subset or site label: CD45RA-negative fraction. These receptors all come from a man between 18 and 35 years old in good health.

J is TRBJ2-3 and V is TRBV15; 12 positions agree with TRBD2. The CDR3 runs 16 residues. V was clipped by 5 bases and J by 2 bases; unmatched bases: 5. Germline lookup yields CDR1 LNHNV and CDR2 YYDKDF (reference sequence). For the CDR3, the DNA is TGTGCCACCAGCGAGCGGACTAGCGGGGTCACAGATACGCAGTATTTT. Its protein product is CATSERTSGVTDTQYF. Full variable domain (missing parts from reference TRBV15 and TRBJ2-3): DAMVIQNPRYQVTQFGKPVTLSCSQTLNHNVMYWYQQKSSQAPKLLFHYYDKDFNNEADTPDNFQSRRPNTSFCFLDIRSPGLGDTAMYLCATSERTSGVTDTQYFGPGTRLTVL.

The gene calls are TRBV21-1 and TRBJ1-2; the DNA was not used to check the table's D call, TRBD1. TRBV21-1 is a known pseudogene. CDR3 size: 16 residues. The CDR3 DNA sequence: TGTGCCAGCAGCAAGGGTTTGGGCAGGGGAGACTATGGCTACACCTTC. It yields the protein CASSKGLGRGDYGYTF.

This clone was observed a few times. The chain recombines TRBV5-1 with TRBJ1-4; D is possibly TRBD1 (5 bases). Germline CDR1 and CDR2: SGHRS and YFSETQ. The CDR3 runs to 13 residues. V lost 3 bases to trimming and J lost 5 bases, with 8 bases between them. CDR3: CASSSGGNEKLFF. As DNA, the CDR3 is TGCGCCAGCAGCTCGGGGGGAAATGAAAAACTGTTTTTT.

V gene TRBV4-2 combines with J gene TRBJ2-3; D tentatively fits TRBD1 or TRBD2 (5 bases each). The germline V gene encodes CDR1 LGHNA and CDR2 YNFKEQ. The CDR3 is 16 residues long. The V and J ends lost 1 base and 4 bases respectively, with 15 bases between them. CDR3 sequence reads: CASSQGTGARPDTQYF. The DNA of the CDR3 is TGTGCCAGCAGCCAAGGCACCGGGGCCCGGCCAGATACGCAGTATTTT.

This clone was counted only a few times. V is TRBV7-2 and J is TRBJ2-5; weak D call: TRBD2 (5 bases). Trimming shortened V by 3 bases and J by 6 bases, and 11 bases separated the two germline ends. The CDR3 has 13 residues. Germline V gives CDR1 SGHTA, CDR2 FQGNSA. CDR3 amino acids: CASSLSGLKTQYF. CDR3 sequence (DNA): TGTGCCAGCAGCTTGAGCGGTTTAAAGACCCAGTACTTC. The full variable domain, rest sourced from reference TRBV7-2 and TRBJ2-5, is GAGVSQSPSNKVTEKGKDVELRCDPISGHTALYWYRQSLGQGLEFLIYFQGNSAPDKSGLPSDRFSAERTGGSVSTLTIQRTQQEDSAVYLCASSLSGLKTQYFGPGTRLLVL.

This rearrangement joins TRBV19 to TRBJ1-2; no firm D call. The CDR3 totals 13 residues. The germline gives CDR1 LNHDA, CDR2 SQIVND (reference sequence). Trimming removed 7 bases at V and 7 bases at J, with 16 bases between. The CDR3 bases are TGTGCCAGTATGGAGGCTTCCTCTCGTGGCTACACCTTC. This translates into CASMEASSRGYTF.

The CDR3: CASSRANYEQYF. The CDR3 DNA reads TGTGCCAGCAGCCGCGCCAACTACGAGCAGTACTTC. The V gene is TRBV5-4, the J gene TRBJ2-5; D gene ambiguous. The DNA end is more similar to TRBJ2-7, so the J call may be wrong. Germline loops: CDR1 SGHNT, CDR2 YYREEE (reference sequence). This CDR3 has 12 residues.

This clone occurred a few times. This chain links TRBV29-1 with TRBJ1-6; TRBD1 matches at 7 bases. With 5 bases clipped from V and 7 bases from J, the junction kept 8 bases outside the gene matches. CDR3 length equals 14 residues. The germline V gene has CDR1 SQVTM and CDR2 ANQGSEA. DNA of the CDR3: TGCAGCGTTCTGACCGGGACAGAGAATTCACCCCTCCACTTT. The encoded protein is CSVLTGTENSPLHF.

The rearrangement links TRBV4-2 to TRBJ2-2; 10 bases agree with TRBD2. Germline values: CDR1 LGHNA, CDR2 YNFKEQ. Trimming took 0 bases from V and 6 from J; bases not matched to a gene: 4. This CDR3 has 16 residues. The CDR3 spells CASSQDSGGAAGELFF. The CDR3 DNA sequence: TGTGCCAGCAGCCAAGACAGCGGGGGGGCCGCCGGGGAGCTGTTTTTT.

This chain joins TRBV18 and TRBJ2-5, with TRBD2 identical over 8 bases. This CDR3 is 14 amino acids long. V was pared by 3 bases and J by 2 bases, with 2 bases of the junction left unmatched. From germline, CDR1 is KGHSH and CDR2 LQKENI. The CDR3 spells CASSPGTRQETQYF. The CDR3 region has the DNA TGTGCCAGCTCACCTGGGACTAGACAAGAGACCCAGTACTTC.

The rearrangement links TRBV27 to TRBJ2-1, with TRBD2 identical over 8 bases. Germline V CDR1 and CDR2: MNHEY, SMNVEV (reference sequence). This CDR3 is 13 amino acids long. Unmatched junction bases numbered 5, after V lost 7 bases and J lost 6 bases. The CDR3 loop reads CASMKSGSNEQFF. The CDR3 DNA reads as TGTGCCAGCATGAAAAGCGGGAGCAATGAGCAGTTCTTC.

About this clone itself: A much larger clone sits a single nucleotide away, making a read error possible. The CDR3 loop reads CASSLWGNTEAFF. CDR3 DNA: TGTGCCAGCAGCTTGTGGGGGAACACTGAAGCTTTCTTT. The chain joins TRBV5-8 to TRBJ1-1, with no clear D. V was cut by 1 base and J by 1 base, with 5 bases left in between. The V gene's germline CDR1 is SGHTS and CDR2 YDEGEE. The CDR3 contains 13 residues.

This clone was detected many times. This rearrangement joins TRBV9 to TRBJ1-4, with a tentative D call TRBD1 (5 bases). The CDR3 sequence is 14 residues long. Germline values: CDR1 SGDLS, CDR2 YYNGEE. The germline V and J ends were trimmed by 3 bases and 8 bases, with 14 bases remaining between them. The CDR3 sequence is CASSGSGSYEKLFF. The CDR3 nucleotides read TGTGCCAGCAGCGGATCAGGGAGTTACGAAAAACTGTTTTTT.

The rearrangement uses TRBV7-9 and TRBJ2-3; a weak D match, TRBD1 (7 bases). Deletions cut 5 bases from V and 3 bases from J, with 18 bases between. CDR1 is SEHNR, CDR2 FQNEAQ, per germline (reference sequence). The CDR3 covers 16 residues. CDR3 region: CASSPGGTKGTDTQYF. CDR3 in DNA: TGTGCCAGCAGCCCAGGGGGGACAAAGGGGACAGATACGCAGTATTTT.

This clone was found once. In DNA form, the CDR3 reads TGTGCCAGCAGGCCTCCCGGCACAGATACGCAGTATTTT. It translates to CASRPPGTDTQYF. The rearrangement uses TRBV2 and TRBJ2-3; D is uncertain. The CDR3 is made up of 13 amino acids. With 6 bases removed from V and 1 base from J, the gap between germline ends came to 8 bases. CDR1 and CDR2 from the germline V gene are SNHLY and FYNNEI.

The J gene is TRBJ2-5, the V gene TRBV6-1, with a weak D call TRBD1 (6 bases). The CDR3 runs to 16 residues. Germline CDR1 is MNHNS and CDR2 is SASEGT. Trimming shortened V by 1 base and J by 4 bases, and 16 bases separated the two germline ends. The CDR3 loop is CASSEDASQGRETQYF. In DNA form, the CDR3 reads TGTGCCAGCAGTGAAGATGCCTCACAGGGTCGAGAGACCCAGTACTTC.

Turning to this clone: The same CDR3 is also encoded by other DNA sequences in this sample. The rearrangement uses TRBV28 and TRBJ1-1; D might be TRBD1 (5 bases). The length of the CDR3 is 14 residues. V shed 3 bases and J shed 0 bases, with 8 bases lying between them. Per the germline V gene, CDR1 is MDHEN and CDR2 is SYDVKM. CDR3 protein: CASSLGRMNTEAFF. The CDR3 bases are TGTGCCAGCAGTTTGGGACGCATGAACACTGAAGCTTTCTTT.

The V call is TRBV6-6, the J call TRBJ1-1; D ambiguous. From germline, CDR1 is MNHNY and CDR2 SVGAGI (reference sequence). The CDR3 sequence is 14 residues long. V dropped 7 bases and J dropped 1 base, with 13 bases sitting between them. This CDR3 reads CASNGFQANTEAFF. In DNA form, the CDR3 reads TGTGCCAGCAACGGTTTCCAGGCGAACACTGAAGCTTTCTTT.

This chain joins TRBV2 and TRBJ1-2; 7 bases map to TRBD1. J gave up 7 bases and V 8 bases, and 4 bases lay outside the gene matches. This CDR3 comprises 11 residues. Germline CDR1 and CDR2: SNHLY and FYNNEI. This CDR3 is CASGRQGGYTF. CDR3 DNA sequence: TGTGCCAGCGGGCGACAGGGTGGCTACACCTTC. The full variable domain, completed using reference TRBV2 and TRBJ1-2, is EPEVTQTPSHQVTQMGQEVILRCVPISNHLYFYWYRQILGQKVEFLVSFYNNEISEKSEIFDDQFSVERPDGSNFTLKIRSTKLEDSAMYFCASGRQGGYTFGSGTRLTVV.

V is TRBV10-3 and J is TRBJ2-5, with a weak D call TRBD1 (6 bases). The CDR3 covers 12 residues. V was shortened by 8 bases and J by 5 bases, with 12 bases between the two germline ends. Germline V gives CDR1 ENHRY, CDR2 SYGVKD. This chain's CDR3 is CAIQGSEETQYF. The DNA of the CDR3 is TGTGCCATCCAGGGGTCGGAGGAGACCCAGTACTTC.

The genes are TRBV6-7 and TRBJ1-3; possibly TRBD1 for D (5 bases). TRBV6-7 is an open reading frame whose function is uncertain. V gave up 2 bases and J gave up 7 bases, with 12 bases separating them. The CDR3 runs 14 residues. The chain's CDR3 is CASSYRGVRNTIYF. DNA for the CDR3: TGTGCCAGCAGTTACAGGGGCGTACGCAACACCATATATTTT.

This clone was counted between two and nine times. This chain links TRBV5-6 with TRBJ2-7; maybe TRBD1 (5 bases). The V end lost 2 bases, the J end lost 5 bases, and 17 bases lay between the germline ends. CDR1 and CDR2 from the germline V gene are SGHDT and YYEEEE. This CDR3 contains 15 residues. CDR3: CASSFGRASSHEQYF. CDR3 DNA: TGTGCCAGCAGCTTCGGCAGGGCCTCAAGCCACGAGCAGTACTTC.

V is TRBV2 and J is TRBJ1-4; D gene ambiguous. CDR3 size: 13 residues. The ends were cut back, 6 bases at V and 13 bases at J, with 18 bases in the middle. CDR1 is SNHLY, CDR2 FYNNEI, per germline. The CDR3 DNA reads as TGTGCCAGCAGCCAAAAGGAGGGAGGAATACTGTTTTTT. Its protein product is CASSQKEGGILFF.

J is TRBJ2-1 and V is TRBV6-5, with unresolved D. V lost 0 bases to trimming and J lost 3 bases, with 6 bases between them. Per germline, CDR1 MNHEY and CDR2 SVGAGI. CDR3 length: 14 residues. The DNA for the CDR3 is TGTGCCAGCAGTTACTCGGGCCTCTACAATGAGCAGTTCTTC. Translated: CASSYSGLYNEQFF.

This rearrangement joins TRBV19 to TRBJ2-7; no clear D. V was shortened by 3 bases and J by 4 bases, with 16 bases between the two germline ends. The CDR3 is made up of 15 amino acids. Germline V lookup: CDR1 LNHDA, CDR2 SQIVND (reference sequence). The CDR3 protein is CASSIEMGGSYEQYF. In DNA, the CDR3 is TGTGCCAGTAGTATCGAAATGGGTGGATCGTACGAGCAGTACTTC.

J is TRBJ1-1 and V is TRBV5-1; a possible D gene is TRBD1 (5 bases). The CDR3 spans 14 residues. V lost 4 bases and J 5 bases, leaving 15 bases between the germline ends. Germline V gives CDR1 SGHRS, CDR2 YFSETQ. The CDR3, as DNA: TGCGCCAGCAGCCCCAGGGTAGGAGGGACTGAAGCTTTCTTT. Residues: CASSPRVGGTEAFF.

The rearrangement joins TRBV9 to TRBJ2-7; 14 bases match TRBD2. The germline V gene encodes CDR1 SGDLS and CDR2 YYNGEE. Trimming took 2 bases from V and 4 from J; bases not matched to a gene: 5. The CDR3 is 16 amino acids. In nucleotides, the CDR3 is TGTGCCAGCAGCGTGGGACTAGCGGGAGATCAGTACGAGCAGTACTTC. Its protein product is CASSVGLAGDQYEQYF.

The CDR3 here is CAWRAAGGRQETQYF. The CDR3 DNA reads TGTGCCTGGAGGGCGGCGGGAGGTCGTCAAGAGACCCAGTACTTC. The genes are TRBV30 and TRBJ2-5; TRBD2 aligns across 8 bases. Germline lookup yields CDR1 GTSNPN and CDR2 SVGIG (reference sequence). V was clipped by 3 bases and J by 2 bases; unmatched bases: 8. The CDR3 is made up of 15 amino acids.

This chain connects TRBV19 to TRBJ1-2; D unresolved. The CDR3 has 14 residues. V was cut by 0 bases and J by 0 bases, with 5 bases left in between. Germline values: CDR1 LNHDA, CDR2 SQIVND (reference sequence). The CDR3 spells CASSIEPANYGYTF. CDR3 bases: TGTGCCAGTAGTATAGAACCCGCTAACTATGGCTACACCTTC. Based on the CDR3 plus reference TRBV19 and TRBJ1-2, the full variable domain is DGGITQSPKYLFRKEGQNVTLSCEQNLNHDAMYWYRQDPGQGLRLIYYSQIVNDFQKGDIAEGYSVSREKKESFPLTVTSAQKNPTAFYLCASSIEPANYGYTFGSGTRLTVV.

Concerning this clone itself: Different DNA sequences within this sample yield the same CDR3. The V call is TRBV7-8, the J call TRBJ2-7, with 7 bases that match TRBD2. V was pared by 1 base and J by 6 bases, with 0 bases of the junction left unmatched. The CDR3 contains 12 residues. Looked up from germline, CDR1 is SGHVS and CDR2 is FQNEAQ. The CDR3 nucleotides are TGTGCCAGCAGCTTAGTAGCGGGCGAGCAGTACTTC. Translated, it gives CASSLVAGEQYF.

This chain joins TRBV6-1 and TRBJ2-7, with TRBD2 identical over 8 bases. The V gene's germline CDR1 is MNHNS and CDR2 SASEGT. V was clipped by 8 bases and J by 2 bases; unmatched bases: 11. This CDR3 region has 15 residues. CDR3 in amino acids: CASCPTSGHPYEQYF. Written as DNA, the CDR3 is TGTGCCAGCTGTCCAACTAGCGGCCATCCCTACGAGCAGTACTTC.